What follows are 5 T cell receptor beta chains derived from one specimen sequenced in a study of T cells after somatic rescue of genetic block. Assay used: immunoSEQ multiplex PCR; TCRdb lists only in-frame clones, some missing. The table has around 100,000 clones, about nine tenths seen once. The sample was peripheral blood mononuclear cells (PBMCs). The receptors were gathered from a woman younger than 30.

CDR3 in DNA: TGTGCCAGCAGCGTAGGACAGGGATCTCGCAATGAGCAGTTCTTC. Amino acids: CASSVGQGSRNEQFF. The J gene is TRBJ2-1, the V gene TRBV9; 7 bases align to TRBD1. The germline CDR1 and CDR2 sequences are SGDLS and YYNGEE. This CDR3 spans 15 amino acids. The J segment lost 6 bases and the V segment lost 0 bases, leaving 6 bases of the junction unmatched.

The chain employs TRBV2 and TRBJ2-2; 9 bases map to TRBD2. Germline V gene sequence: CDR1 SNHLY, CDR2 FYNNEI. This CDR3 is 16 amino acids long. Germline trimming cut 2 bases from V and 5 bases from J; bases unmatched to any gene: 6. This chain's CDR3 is CASSERLAGWTGELFF. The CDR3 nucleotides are TGTGCCAGCAGTGAAAGGCTAGCGGGGTGGACCGGGGAGCTGTTTTTT.

CDR3 region: CSVRRTGASEEAFF. CDR3 DNA sequence: TGCAGCGTTCGGAGGACAGGGGCGTCAGAGGAAGCTTTCTTT. V gene TRBV29-1 combines with J gene TRBJ1-1; TRBD1 matches at 9 bases. Trimming at V came to 5 bases and at J to 8 bases, leaving 12 bases not matched to a gene. This CDR3 has 14 residues. Germline loops: CDR1 SQVTM, CDR2 ANQGSEA.

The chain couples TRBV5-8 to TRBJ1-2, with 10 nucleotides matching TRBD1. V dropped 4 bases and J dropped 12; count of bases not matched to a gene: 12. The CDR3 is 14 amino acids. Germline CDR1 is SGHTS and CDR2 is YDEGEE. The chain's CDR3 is CASSIPGTGVEDTF. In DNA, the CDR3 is TGTGCCAGCAGCATCCCCGGGACAGGGGTGGAAGACACCTTC.

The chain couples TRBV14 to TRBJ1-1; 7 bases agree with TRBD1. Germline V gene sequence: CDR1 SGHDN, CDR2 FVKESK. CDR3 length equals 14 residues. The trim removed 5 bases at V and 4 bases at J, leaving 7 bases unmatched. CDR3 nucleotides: TGTGCCAGCAGCATGACCCCAGGGGGCACTGAAGCTTTCTTT. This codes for CASSMTPGGTEAFF.